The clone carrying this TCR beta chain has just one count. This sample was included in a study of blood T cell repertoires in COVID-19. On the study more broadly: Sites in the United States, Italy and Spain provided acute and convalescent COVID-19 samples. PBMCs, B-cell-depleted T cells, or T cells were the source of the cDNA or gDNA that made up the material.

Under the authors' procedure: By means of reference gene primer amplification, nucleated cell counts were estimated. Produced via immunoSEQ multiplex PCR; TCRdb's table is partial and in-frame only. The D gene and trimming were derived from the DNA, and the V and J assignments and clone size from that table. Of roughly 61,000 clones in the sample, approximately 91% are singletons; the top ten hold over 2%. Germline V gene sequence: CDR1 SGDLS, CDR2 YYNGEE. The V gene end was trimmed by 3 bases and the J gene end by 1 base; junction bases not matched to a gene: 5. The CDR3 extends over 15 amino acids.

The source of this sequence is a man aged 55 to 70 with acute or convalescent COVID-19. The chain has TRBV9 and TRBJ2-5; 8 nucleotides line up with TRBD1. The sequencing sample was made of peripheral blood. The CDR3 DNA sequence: TGTGCCAGCAGCGCCGACAGGGGAATCCAAGAGACCCAGTACTTC. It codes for CASSADRGIQETQYF.